The 18 T cell receptor beta chains listed next were all sequenced from one sample in a study of T cells in Graves' hyperthyroidism and ophthalmopathy. Template material for amplifying TCR beta CDR3 regions consisted of RNA transcripts. Primed by the HTBI set, a first-round RT-PCR was run on the TCR CDR3. TCRdb passed the multiplex PCR reads through MiXCR, listing each CDR3 protein once. The sample comprises around 690,000 distinct CDR3 sequences, around a sixth of which are singletons, and around 16% rests with the top ten. Material: blood. All receptors come from a man between 45 and 60 years old with Graves' hyperthyroidism.

This clonotype was counted between two and nine times. The chain couples TRBV7-2 to TRBJ2-1; the D gene is possibly TRBD2 (5 bases). The CDR3 covers 17 residues. CDR1 SGHTA and CDR2 FQGNSA come from the germline V gene. V gave up 2 bases and J gave up 2 bases, with 16 bases separating them. CDR3 in amino acids: CASSLLVGVVPYNEQFF. The DNA for the CDR3 is TGTGCCAGCAGCTTATTGGTCGGGGTCGTACCCTACAATGAGCAGTTCTTC.

This clonotype occurred a few times. The J gene is TRBJ2-7, the V gene TRBV6-4; TRBD2 might be the D (6 bases). V was clipped by 7 bases and J by 2 bases, with 15 bases between them. Germline CDR1 MRHNA, CDR2 SNTAGT. The CDR3 extends over 14 amino acids. The CDR3 region has the DNA TGTGCCAGCATCCCAAGGGACTGGCCCTACGAGCAGTACTTC. It encodes CASIPRDWPYEQYF.

The V gene is TRBV12-3 or TRBV12-4, the J gene TRBJ1-5; 8 bases align to TRBD1. V dropped 3 bases and J dropped 5; count of bases not matched to a gene: 3. This CDR3 is built from 14 residues. CDR3 residues: CASSFSGQDQPQHF. CDR3 nucleotides: TGTGCCAGCAGTTTTTCGGGACAGGATCAGCCCCAGCATTTT.

This clonotype came up many times. This chain links TRBV9 with TRBJ2-7, with 10 positions matching TRBD1. CDR3 length equals 17 residues. Per the germline V gene, CDR1 is SGDLS and CDR2 is YYNGEE. The V and J ends lost 0 bases and 0 bases, in that order; junction bases with no gene match: 6. CDR3 DNA: TGTGCCAGCAGCGTAGGGCTCGGGACAGGGGTCTCCTACGAGCAGTACTTC. Translating gives CASSVGLGTGVSYEQYF.

This clonotype has only a few counts. The chain carries TRBV24-1 and TRBJ2-6; 10 bases match TRBD1. Germline CDR1 and CDR2: KGHDR and SFDVKD. Trimming at V came to 3 bases and at J to 2 bases, leaving 3 bases not matched to a gene. The CDR3 contains 17 residues. In DNA form, the CDR3 reads TGTGCCACCAGTGATCCCGGGACAGGGGCTGGGGCCAACGTCCTGACTTTC. As protein: CATSDPGTGAGANVLTF.

This clonotype was recorded a few times. The chain combines TRBV7-9 with TRBJ1-1; a possible D gene is TRBD1 (6 bases). Germline CDR1 reads SEHNR; CDR2 reads FQNEAQ (reference sequence). With 5 bases removed from V and 1 base from J, the gap between germline ends came to 14 bases. The length of the CDR3 is 15 residues. DNA for the CDR3: TGTGCCAGCAGCACACAAGGACAGAGGAACACTGAAGCTTTCTTT. This translates into CASSTQGQRNTEAFF.

The chain carries TRBV3-1 and TRBJ2-7, with 10 nucleotides matching TRBD2. With 4 bases clipped from V and 2 bases from J, the junction kept 5 bases outside the gene matches. The CDR3 consists of 15 residues. CDR1 and CDR2 (germline): LGHDT, YNNKEL (reference sequence). The CDR3 nucleotides read TGTGCCAGCAGCCCTCTAGCGGGAGTGACCTACGAGCAGTACTTC. Its translation is CASSPLAGVTYEQYF.

The J gene is TRBJ1-4, the V gene TRBV29-1; 8 positions match TRBD1. Germline V gene data show CDR1 as SQVTM and CDR2 as ANQGSEA. The CDR3 is 14 amino acids. V was pared by 2 bases and J by 7 bases, with 6 bases of the junction left unmatched. CDR3 nucleotides: TGCAGCGTTGAAAGACAGGGGTTGACTGAAAAACTGTTTTTT. This encodes CSVERQGLTEKLFF.

This clonotype was seen ten or more times. This chain connects TRBV6-2 or TRBV6-3 to TRBJ2-1; TRBD2 matches at 9 bases. This CDR3 is 15 amino acids long. Germline loops: CDR1 MNHEY, CDR2 SVGEGT. V lost 7 bases to trimming and J lost 5 bases; unmatched junction nucleotides: 9. CDR3 DNA: TGTGCCAGCATCTCCTCTAGCGGGGACGACAATGAGCAGTTCTTC. Amino acid sequence: CASISSSGDDNEQFF.

This clonotype was observed many times. V and J are TRBV2 and TRBJ2-5; 14 bases align to TRBD2. CDR1 is SNHLY, CDR2 FYNNEI, per germline. The length of the CDR3 is 15 residues. J lost 10 bases, V lost 7 bases, and 11 bases had no gene match. The CDR3: CASTREGTSGSGQYF. CDR3 DNA sequence: TGTGCCAGCACCCGAGAGGGGACTAGCGGGAGCGGCCAGTACTTC.

There are many counts of this clonotype. The chain combines TRBV7-6 with TRBJ2-1, with 8 bases aligning to TRBD2. Losses at the gene ends were 2 bases for V and 3 bases for J; bases not matched to a gene: 9. The germline CDR1 and CDR2 sequences are SGHVS and FNYEAQ. CDR3 size: 17 residues. The CDR3 coding sequence is TGTGCCAGCAGCTTATTGTCGGCTAGCGGGCGCTACAATGAGCAGTTCTTC. Translation gives CASSLLSASGRYNEQFF.

With regard to this clonotype: At one boundary the junction diverges from the germline segment, which might be a read error. This chain connects TRBV12-3 or TRBV12-4 to TRBJ2-1; a weak D match, TRBD1 (6 bases). CDR3 length: 13 residues. CDR3: CASRGAAYNERFF. CDR3 nucleotides: TGTGCCAGCAGGGGGGCTGCCTACAATGAGCGGTTCTTC.

There are many counts of this clonotype. This chain joins TRBV7-8 and TRBJ2-3; D is unclear. V was cut by 4 bases and J by 3 bases, with 8 bases left in between. The CDR3 is made up of 13 amino acids. Germline CDR1 and CDR2: SGHVS and FQNEAQ. The CDR3 sequence is CASSSGRTDTQYF. CDR3 bases: TGTGCCAGCAGCTCGGGTAGAACAGATACGCAGTATTTT.

This clonotype was counted ten times or more. V usage is TRBV6-1 and J usage is TRBJ2-1; TRBD1 agrees at 8 bases. Germline trimming cut 8 bases from V and 3 bases from J; bases unmatched to any gene: 6. This CDR3 has 14 residues. The V gene's germline CDR1 is MNHNS and CDR2 SASEGT. The chain's CDR3 is CASSGQGNYNEQFF. The CDR3 DNA follows: TGTGCCAGCTCAGGACAGGGAAACTACAATGAGCAGTTCTTC.

In DNA, the CDR3 is TGTGCCACCAGTGATCGAACTAGCGGAGTCTACAATGAGCAGTTCTTC. It translates to CATSDRTSGVYNEQFF. This sequence joins TRBV24-1 and TRBJ2-1; TRBD2 aligns across 8 bases. The CDR3 loop spans 16 amino acids. Germline V gene sequence: CDR1 KGHDR, CDR2 SFDVKD. V shed 3 bases, J shed 3 bases, and the junction held 6 bases outside the gene matches.

This clonotype occurred many times. V and J are TRBV5-1 and TRBJ1-6; D is unresolved. Looked up from germline, CDR1 is SGHRS and CDR2 is YFSETQ. The V and J ends lost 0 bases and 9 bases respectively, with 16 bases between them. This CDR3 comprises 16 residues. CDR3 in DNA: TGCGCCAGCAGCTTGGCCACGGGCGGCCAACCTTCACCCCTCCACTTT. It codes for CASSLATGGQPSPLHF.

This clonotype was detected many times. The chain carries TRBV11-2 and TRBJ2-7; 9 bases map to TRBD1. This CDR3 comprises 14 residues. Germline CDR1 is SGHAT and CDR2 is FQNNGV. The J segment lost 4 bases and the V segment lost 6 bases, leaving 7 bases of the junction unmatched. The CDR3 DNA is TGTGCCAGCAGAAAAGACAGGGGGTTTTACGAGCAGTACTTC. It translates to CASRKDRGFYEQYF. Variable domain in full (rest from reference TRBV11-2 and TRBJ2-7): EAGVAQSPRYKIIEKRQSVAFWCNPISGHATLYWYQQILGQGPKLLIQFQNNGVVDDSQLPKDRFSAERLKGVDSTLKIQPAKLEDSAVYLCASRKDRGFYEQYFGPGTRLTVT.

Ten or more counts support this clonotype. V usage is TRBV20-1 and J usage is TRBJ1-2, with D uncertain. CDR3 length: 15 residues. V was cut by 1 base and J by 3 bases, with 15 bases left in between. Per the germline V gene, CDR1 is DFQATT and CDR2 is SNEGSKA (reference sequence). The CDR3 DNA follows: TGCAGTGCTAGAGCCCCCTACACAGTAGACTATGGCTACACCTTC. Its protein product is CSARAPYTVDYGYTF.